This TCR beta chain was obtained from a study of spatial heterogeneity in lung cancer. Across the whole study: Among detected sequences, beta-chain ones consistently exceeded alpha-chain ones in number. In raw reads, more than 8.5 appearances on average were recorded for each unique TCR and UMI combination. Overall study findings and caveats: Ubiquitous expanded tumor TCRs were seen in blood more at resection than at follow-up.

Described time point: sample taken at primary tumor resection. The input material, whole RNA from tumor, nontumor lung or frozen PBMC, was sequenced unsorted. MiXCR, applied by TCRdb to the 5' RACE reads, yields one record per CDR3 protein. The sample lists about 82,000 distinct CDR3 sequences, around 12% occurring once. This clonotype was counted a few times. Its antigen is unknown. Germline CDR1 and CDR2: SNHLY and FYNNEI. This CDR3 is built from 17 residues. Trimming took 4 bases from V and 4 from J, leaving 21 bases between them. The receptor's source is a male donor with early-stage non-small cell lung cancer. The chain couples TRBV2 to TRBJ2-3; D is uncertain. The material was PBMCs, obtained at surgery. CDR3 nucleotides: TGTGCCAGCAGTGGGGTGGTTACTTGGAGCATATCAGATACGCAGTATTTT. Its translation is CASSGVVTWSISDTQYF.